Only a few counts were recorded for the clone carrying this T cell receptor beta chain. Its matching antigen is unknown. The data were taken from a study of CD8 T cells in ankylosing spondylitis. Findings and caveats of the study: Disease-linked clones reportedly concentrated significantly in matched ankylosing spondylitis synovial fluid. Apparently characteristic of ankylosing spondylitis blood was a TCR beta motif (about 8 highly homologous variants).

The CDR3 has 14 residues. V was clipped by 8 bases and J by 3 bases, with 16 bases between them. CDR1 MNHNS and CDR2 SASEGT come from the germline V gene. One entry per CDR3 protein results from TCRdb running MiXCR on the 5' RACE reads. The sample records about 250,000 distinct CDR3 sequences, roughly 32% being singletons. The sequenced material came from blood, either unsorted or a sorted T cell fraction (not recorded which). This chain connects TRBV6-1 to TRBJ2-5, with D maybe TRBD1 (6 bases). This clonotype was obtained from a male donor with ankylosing spondylitis or in good health (not recorded which). The CDR3 DNA reads TGTGCCAGCGGGCGACGACAGGCAGAAGAGACCCAGTACTTC. Translated: CASGRRQAEETQYF.